Each of the 3 T cell receptor beta chains below was sequenced from the same sample in a study of shared clonotypes between healthy human individuals. Naive CD8 populations comprised CD45RO-negative cells positively selected for CCR7, excluding terminally differentiated effector memory CD45RA+ cells. Sequenced by immunoSEQ multiplex PCR; TCRdb stores in-frame clones only, minus some. The sample records some 2.1 million clones, approximately 94% being singletons. The specimen was naive CD8+ T cells sorted from blood. All receptors come from a man younger than 30 in good health.

Here the CDR3 DNA reads TGTGCCAGCAGCTTGGCCGGCAGGGCGAACACCGGGGAGCTGTTTTTT. Encoded protein: CASSLAGRANTGELFF. The chain combines TRBV5-4 with TRBJ2-2; weak D call: TRBD1 (5 bases). This CDR3 spans 16 amino acids. Germline V gene data show CDR1 as SGHNT and CDR2 as YYREEE (reference sequence). V lost 0 bases to trimming and J lost 0 bases, with 9 bases between them. Full variable domain (missing parts from reference TRBV5-4 and TRBJ2-2): ETGVTQSPTHLIKTRGQQVTLRCSSQSGHNTVSWYQQALGQGPQFIFQYYREEENGRGNFPPRFSGLQFPNYSSELNVNALELDDSALYLCASSLAGRANTGELFFGEGSRLTVL.

The chain carries TRBV7-3 and TRBJ2-1; D is unresolved. Trimming removed 5 bases from V and 3 bases from J, with 14 bases in between. The CDR3 is made up of 15 amino acids. Per germline, CDR1 SGHTA and CDR2 FQGTGA. CDR3 sequence reads: CASSVNSGLYNEQFF. In DNA form, the CDR3 reads TGTGCCAGCAGCGTGAACAGTGGCCTCTACAATGAGCAGTTCTTC. Filled out from reference TRBV7-3 and TRBJ2-1, the complete variable domain reads GAGVSQTPSNKVTEKGKYVELRCDPISGHTALYWYRQSLGQGPEFLIYFQGTGAADDSGLPNDRFFAVRPEGSVSTLKIQRTERGDSAVYLCASSVNSGLYNEQFFGPGTRLTVL.

The V call is TRBV11-2, the J call TRBJ2-1, with 10 positions matching TRBD2. The CDR3 consists of 17 residues. Germline values: CDR1 SGHAT, CDR2 FQNNGV. V shed 1 base, J shed 5 bases, and the junction held 8 bases outside the gene matches. The CDR3 DNA reads as TGTGCCAGCAGCTTAGGGATAGCGGGGGGCCCCGACAATGAGCAGTTCTTC. It translates to CASSLGIAGGPDNEQFF.